The rows below give T cell receptor beta chains drawn from one sample of a study of tumor-infiltrating lymphocytes in primary liver carcinoma. TCRdb reanalysed the multiplex PCR reads using MiXCR and keeps one entry per CDR3 protein. Of approximately 37,000 distinct CDR3 sequences detected, roughly 74% appear once; the ten largest clones hold 35% to 45%. Sequencing input: tumor-adjacent normal liver tissue. The source of these receptors is a man aged 35 to 55 with primary liver carcinoma and hepatitis B virus infection. Both conserved end residues are part of each CDR3. D genes are given only for firm matches. The size field is filled for only some rows; it gives once, few, many or a size class.

CDR3aa	CDR3nt	abundance	v_gene	j_gene	d_gene
CASSSNLQVRGYNEQFF	TGTGCCAGCAGCTCGAACCTACAGGTGCGGGGGTATAATGAGCAGTTCTTC	once	TRBV5-6	TRBJ2-1	TRBD2
CASSGERVDQPQHF	TGTGCCAGCAGCGGCGAGAGGGTAGATCAGCCCCAGCATTTT	.	TRBV5-4	TRBJ1-5	.
CSVVPSLGYNEQFF	TGCAGCGTTGTACCGAGCCTCGGCTATAATGAGCAGTTCTTC	.	TRBV29-1	TRBJ2-1	.
CDSIIGKTSGASRFGNEQFF	TGTGACAGCATCATAGGAAAGACTAGCGGGGCCTCACGATTCGGCAATGAGCAGTTCTTC	.	TRBV11-1	TRBJ2-1	TRBD2
CSTRSQPNQPQHF	TGCAGCACCCGGTCCCAGCCGAATCAGCCCCAGCATTTT	.	TRBV29-1	TRBJ1-5	.
CADSPSSIQGTVRETQYF	TGTGCCGACAGCCCTAGCTCAATCCAGGGTACTGTGCGGGAGACCCAGTACTTC	.	TRBV11-2	TRBJ2-5	.
CVRSAVAGWVNDEQFF	TGTGTCCGCAGTGCCGTAGCGGGATGGGTAAACGATGAGCAGTTCTTC	.	TRBV14	TRBJ2-1	TRBD2
CASIIGKTSGASRLGNEQFF	TGTGCCAGCATCATAGGAAAGACTAGCGGCGCCTCACGGTTAGGCAATGAGCAGTTCTTC	.	TRBV11-1	TRBJ2-1	TRBD2
CASSIRTSVSKKTQYF	TGTGCCAGCAGTATCCGGACTAGCGTGAGTAAAAAGACCCAGTACTTC	.	TRBV6-9	TRBJ2-5	TRBD2
CASRRGGRNTGELFF	TGTGCCAGCAGAAGAGGGGGCAGGAACACCGGGGAGCTGTTTTTT	many	TRBV25-1	TRBJ2-2	TRBD1
CASSLAIGLASTRELFF	TGCGCCAGCAGCTTGGCGATCGGGCTAGCGAGCACCAGGGAGCTGTTTTTC	.	TRBV5-1	TRBJ2-2	.
CSVVLGERVIEQYF	TGCAGCGTTGTGTTAGGGGAGAGGGTGATCGAGCAGTACTTC	.	TRBV29-1	TRBJ2-7	.
CASWGSGGANEQFF	TGTGCCAGCTGGGGCTCAGGGGGGGCGAATGAGCAGTTCTTC	.	TRBV2	TRBJ2-1	.